A selection of T cell receptor beta chains follows, all from one sample in a study of tumor-infiltrating lymphocytes in primary liver carcinoma. TCRdb fed the multiplex PCR reads into MiXCR, producing one record per CDR3 protein. The sample lists 45,000 to 55,000 distinct CDR3 sequences, 60% to 85% occurring once. What was sequenced was liver tumor tissue from sampling region 5. These receptors all come from a man aged 35-49 years with primary liver carcinoma and hepatitis B virus infection. Each CDR3 is given with its conserved first and last residue. The D gene is left open where the match is weak. Clone size appears in some rows only: once, few, many, or a class for an expanded clone.

v_call	j_call	d_call	clone_size	cdr3_nt	cdr3_aa
TRBV11-2	TRBJ1-5	NA	once	TGTGCCAGCAGCCCGGGCTCCATGTCAGATACGCAGCATTTT	CASSPGSMSDTQHF
TRBV14	TRBJ2-1	NA	NA	TGTGCCAGCAGCCCTACTCCCGGCACTTACAATGAGCAGTTCTTC	CASSPTPGTYNEQFF
TRBV11-2	TRBJ2-5	NA	NA	TGCGCCATCAGCTCGACGGGGATATTATCGTCCCAGTACTTC	CAISSTGILSSQYF
TRBV28	TRBJ1-2	NA	NA	TGTGTGAGCAGTGCCATTAACAGCCTCTACTATGGCTACACCTTC	CVSSAINSLYYGYTF
TRBV18	TRBJ2-5	TRBD2	NA	TGTGCCAGCTCACCGGGACTAGCGGCGCATACCCAGTACTTC	CASSPGLAAHTQYF
TRBV11-2	TRBJ2-2	NA	NA	TGTGCCAGCAGTCTAGGGGCAGCGGGGAACACCGGGGAGCTGTTTTTT	CASSLGAAGNTGELFF
TRBV7-8	TRBJ2-1	TRBD1	many	TGTGCCACATCTGGCTCGACAGGGGGTCGTTATATCTCCTACAATGAGCAGTTCTTC	CATSGSTGGRYISYNEQFF
TRBV6-1	TRBJ2-3	NA	NA	TGTGCCAACAGTGAACCAGCTAGTGGGCCGTATAGCACAGATACTCAGTATTTT	CANSEPASGPYSTDTQYF
TRBV14	TRBJ2-3	NA	NA	TGTGCCAGCAGCCAAGATCTACAGGGAGACGGGGATATGCAGTATTTT	CASSQDLQGDGDMQYF
TRBV6-6	TRBJ2-7	NA	NA	TGTGCCAGTAGTTGGTGCGACTCCTACGAGCAGTACTTC	CASSWCDSYEQYF
TRBV6-5	TRBJ2-7	NA	NA	TGTGCAAGCAGTCCATGGACGGGGGGCCGCCCCTACGAGCAGTACTTC	CASSPWTGGRPYEQYF
TRBV21-1	TRBJ2-1	NA	NA	TGTGCCAGCAGTACCCAAGTCAGACTGTCAAATGAGCAGTTCTTC	CASSTQVRLSNEQFF
TRBV29-1	TRBJ2-5	TRBD2	NA	TGTAGCGTTGGTGGGAGGGCCGCTGAGACCCGGTGCTTC	CSVGGRAAETRCF
TRBV12-3/TRBV12-4	TRBJ1-1	NA	NA	TGTACCAGCAGTTTATCGGATCTCACTGAAGCTTCCTTT	CTSSLSDLTEASF
TRBV12-3/TRBV12-4	TRBJ2-7	TRBD2	many	TGTGCCAGCAGTTCTGAGCGACTAGCTGAATACGAGCAGTACTTC	CASSSERLAEYEQYF
TRBV15	TRBJ2-7	NA	NA	TGTGCCCCCGCAGCCGACGAGCAGTACTTC	CAPAADEQYF
TRBV6-5	TRBJ2-2	NA	NA	TGTGTCAGCAGTTACTCTCGGGACACCGGGGAACTGTTTTTT	CVSSYSRDTGELFF
TRBV11-2	TRBJ2-1	NA	NA	TGTGCCAGCAACTTAACTGACGCTGCCTGTGAGCAGTTCTTC	CASNLTDAACEQFF
TRBV7-3	TRBJ2-6	NA	NA	TGTGCCAGCAGCTACAGCTCTGGGGCCAACGTCCTGACTTTC	CASSYSSGANVLTF
TRBV7-3	TRBJ2-3	NA	many	TGTGCCAGCAGCTTATTTATGGGAGGTTCAGATACGCAGTATTTT	CASSLFMGGSDTQYF
TRBV4-1	TRBJ1-3	NA	NA	TGCACCAGCAGCCAAGTCCATGATAGGGCCCCTGGAAACACCATATATTTT	CTSSQVHDRAPGNTIYF
TRBV10-3	TRBJ2-1	TRBD2	once	TGTGCCATAAGTCTATTGCTAGCGGAAAGCTCCTACAATGAGCAGTTCTTC	CAISLLLAESSYNEQFF
TRBV11-3	TRBJ2-5	NA	NA	TGTGCCAGCAGCTTAACATTATGGGAGACCCAGTACTTC	CASSLTLWETQYF
TRBV14	TRBJ2-7	NA	NA	TGTGCCAGCAGCCTTACTCCCGCAAACTACGAGCAGTACTTC	CASSLTPANYEQYF
TRBV5-1	TRBJ1-5	NA	NA	TGCGCCAGCAGCTTGGATCTTGCCAGCAATCAGCCCCAGCATTTT	CASSLDLASNQPQHF
TRBV25-1	TRBJ2-2	NA	NA	TGTGCCAGCAGTGACAAGGGACCACGCCACACCGGGGAGTTGTTTTTT	CASSDKGPRHTGELFF
TRBV20-1	TRBJ2-3	NA	few	TGCAGTGTTAGAGAATGGGCCCCAGATACGCAGTATTTT	CSVREWAPDTQYF
TRBV29-1	TRBJ2-5	TRBD2	NA	TGCATCGGAAGAGCGGGAGGGGAGACCCAGTACTTC	CIGRAGGETQYF
TRBV24-1	TRBJ2-3	NA	NA	TGTGCCACCAGTGGTTATGGGCCCAATACGCAGTATTTT	CATSGYGPNTQYF
TRBV11-2	TRBJ2-2	TRBD2	once	TGTACCAGCAGCTTAGTGGCACTAGCGGGAATCGGGGAACTGTTTTTT	CTSSLVALAGIGELFF
TRBV6-1	TRBJ2-7	NA	many	TGTGCCAGCAGTCAGGGGTACCACGAGCAGTACTTC	CASSQGYHEQYF
TRBV6-5	TRBJ1-1	NA	NA	TGTGCCAGCAGTTGCGGGGGCGCGAACACTGAAACTTTCTTT	CASSCGGANTETFF
TRBV10-3	TRBJ2-5	TRBD1	NA	TGTGACATCAAGGGACAGGGACCCCAAGAGACCCAGAACTTC	CDIKGQGPQETQNF
TRBV12-5	TRBJ2-3	NA	NA	TGTGCTAGAGGTTTTCGGACAGACTATCCAACTAGCACAGATGCGCAGTATTTT	CARGFRTDYPTSTDAQYF
TRBV14	TRBJ2-1	NA	many	TGTGCCAGCAGTCCCGGGACTCGGGATGAGCAGTTCTTC	CASSPGTRDEQFF
TRBV29-1	TRBJ2-1	NA	NA	TGCGGCGTGGGGCCTCCTTCCAGCTCCTATAATAAGCAGCTCTTC	CGVGPPSSSYNKQLF
TRBV4-1	TRBJ2-5	NA	NA	TGCGCCAGTAGCCGAGAGGCAGGGGCAGAGACCCAGTACTTC	CASSREAGAETQYF
TRBV12-3/TRBV12-4	TRBJ2-1	NA	NA	TGTGCCAGCAGTACGCCTTCGGAGTCCTATAATGAGCAGTCCTTC	CASSTPSESYNEQSF
TRBV10-3	TRBJ2-7	TRBD2	NA	TGTGCCATCAGCCCGGAACTAGCGGCGTCCCCCTTCACCTACGAGCAGTACTTC	CAISPELAASPFTYEQYF
TRBV2	TRBJ2-7	TRBD1	NA	TGTGCCAGCAAAGGGACAGGGGGCCTCCCCGAGCAGTACTTC	CASKGTGGLPEQYF
TRBV11-2	TRBJ2-4	NA	NA	TGTGCCAGCAGCTTAGAAAAACTAGAGGAGCTAGCCAAAAACATTCAGTACTTC	CASSLEKLEELAKNIQYF
TRBV29-1	TRBJ2-1	TRBD1	NA	TGCAGCGGATTGCCAAGACAGGGGGTGGTTGAGCAGTTCTTC	CSGLPRQGVVEQFF
TRBV4-1	TRBJ1-2	NA	NA	TGCGACAGCAGCCAAGATGAGGCAGTGACTTACTATGGCTACACCTTC	CDSSQDEAVTYYGYTF
TRBV5-1	TRBJ2-1	TRBD2	NA	TGCGCCAGCAGCCGTCGAGCGGGAGGGATCACCTACAATAAGCAGTTCTTC	CASSRRAGGITYNKQFF
TRBV11-1	TRBJ2-5	NA	NA	TGTGCCAGCAGCCCGTCCCCGGAGGTCAGGAAGGACTTTCAAGAGACCCAGTGCTTC	CASSPSPEVRKDFQETQCF
TRBV29-1	TRBJ2-1	NA	NA	TGCTGCGTGGGGCCCCCTTCCAGCTCCTGCAATGAGCAGTTCTTC	CCVGPPSSSCNEQFF
TRBV11-2	TRBJ2-7	NA	NA	NA	CASSIYLCSVRKGYEQYF
TRBV6-5	TRBJ2-1	TRBD2	NA	TGTGCCAGCAGTTCCGGTGGATTAGCGGGATACGATGAGCAGTTCTTC	CASSSGGLAGYDEQFF
TRBV12-3/TRBV12-4	TRBJ2-5	TRBD2	NA	TGTACGTGCAGTAGTAGCGGGGCCCTAGAGACCCAGTACTTC	CTCSSSGALETQYF
TRBV10-1	TRBJ2-5	NA	once	TGCGCCAGCAGTGAGTCGGGTTATGGACGGGAGACCCAGTACTTC	CASSESGYGRETQYF
TRBV29-1	TRBJ2-1	TRBD2	NA	TGCAGCGCCGCCTGGACTAGCGGGAGCTCGTCCAATGAGCAGTTCTTC	CSAAWTSGSSSNEQFF
TRBV6-5	TRBJ2-1	NA	NA	TGCGCCAGCCGGGACTCCTATGATGAGCAGTTCTTC	CASRDSYDEQFF
TRBV5-1	TRBJ2-5	TRBD2	many	TGCGCCAGCTCCGAACTAGCGGGAGAAGGAGAGACCCAGTACTTC	CASSELAGEGETQYF